These T cell receptor beta chains were read from a single sample in a study of blood T cell repertoires in COVID-19. The table came from immunoSEQ multiplex PCR; TCRdb's copy has only in-frame clones and leaves some out. The profile shows a few hundred thousand clones, about 83% of them singletons. Sequences were obtained from PBMCs or T cells enriched from blood (not recorded which). These receptors were taken from a woman aged 45 to 65 who had recovered from COVID-19. Both conserved end residues are part of each CDR3. The order of the fields is CDR3 DNA, CDR3 protein, clone size, J gene, V gene, D gene. A D gene is named only where the DNA matches it firmly. Expanded clones are given a class, and other clones once, few, many or no size at all.

CDR3nt: TGTGCCAGCAGTACGGGTCTTTCTGGAAACACCATATATTTT
CDR3aa: CASSTGLSGNTIYF
abundance: .
j_gene: TRBJ1-3
v_gene: TRBV27
d_gene: .

CDR3nt: TGTGCCAGCAGCGTACGTTTCCCCTCGAGCCTTAACTTCTACGAGCAGTACTTC
CDR3aa: CASSVRFPSSLNFYEQYF
abundance: .
j_gene: TRBJ2-7
v_gene: TRBV9
d_gene: .

CDR3nt: TGTGCATCGGGACGTTCCTCTGGAAACACCATATATTTT
CDR3aa: CASGRSSGNTIYF
abundance: .
j_gene: TRBJ1-3
v_gene: TRBV30
d_gene: .

CDR3nt: TGTGCCAGCTCTCACGGGGTCCCTGAAGCTTTCTTT
CDR3aa: CASSHGVPEAFF
abundance: .
j_gene: TRBJ1-1
v_gene: TRBV14
d_gene: .

CDR3nt: TGTGCCAGCAGCCGCTCATGGGGTGGTGCGGGGTTGTATGGCTACACCTTC
CDR3aa: CASSRSWGGAGLYGYTF
abundance: .
j_gene: TRBJ1-2
v_gene: TRBV3-1/TRBV3-2
d_gene: .

CDR3nt: TGTGCCAGCAGTTTTGTGACAGGGTATGGCTACACCTTC
CDR3aa: CASSFVTGYGYTF
abundance: .
j_gene: TRBJ1-2
v_gene: TRBV12-3/TRBV12-4
d_gene: TRBD1

CDR3nt: TGTGCCAGCAGGGGTACAGGGGTTCGAGAGACCCAGTACTTC
CDR3aa: CASRGTGVRETQYF
abundance: .
j_gene: TRBJ2-5
v_gene: TRBV2
d_gene: TRBD1

CDR3nt: TGCGCCAGCAGCTTGACGGTAGAGGGGGAGCTGTTTTTT
CDR3aa: CASSLTVEGELFF
abundance: .
j_gene: TRBJ2-2
v_gene: TRBV5-1
d_gene: .

CDR3nt: TGCGCCAGCAGCCAAGAATTCCAGGGGAGATACGAGCAGTACTTC
CDR3aa: CASSQEFQGRYEQYF
abundance: .
j_gene: TRBJ2-7
v_gene: TRBV4-3
d_gene: .

CDR3nt: TGTGCCAGCAGTATGTTAGTTTCCTACGAGCAGTACTTC
CDR3aa: CASSMLVSYEQYF
abundance: .
j_gene: TRBJ2-7
v_gene: TRBV2
d_gene: .

CDR3nt: TGTGCCAGCATCTCGAGGGGGCGCGATGAAAAACTGTTTTTT
CDR3aa: CASISRGRDEKLFF
abundance: .
j_gene: TRBJ1-4
v_gene: TRBV6-5
d_gene: TRBD1

CDR3nt: TGTGCCAGCAGTGGGTTTAACGGGGGGGCCGTAACCGGGGAGCTGTTTTTT
CDR3aa: CASSGFNGGAVTGELFF
abundance: .
j_gene: TRBJ2-2
v_gene: TRBV6-2/TRBV6-3
d_gene: TRBD2

CDR3nt: TGTGCCAGCAGCTTAAGCCCCGCAATATCCTACGAGCAGTACTTC
CDR3aa: CASSLSPAISYEQYF
abundance: .
j_gene: TRBJ2-7
v_gene: TRBV11-2
d_gene: .

CDR3nt: TGCGCCAGCAGCGCCGGGACAGGGATCGGGTCACCCCTCCACTTT
CDR3aa: CASSAGTGIGSPLHF
abundance: .
j_gene: TRBJ1-6
v_gene: TRBV5-1
d_gene: TRBD1

CDR3nt: TGTGCCTGGAGTCCGGGGGGAGCTAACTATGGCTACACCTTC
CDR3aa: CAWSPGGANYGYTF
abundance: .
j_gene: TRBJ1-2
v_gene: TRBV30
d_gene: .

CDR3nt: TGTGCCAGTACCATGACAGGGCTGAACACTGAAGCTTTCTTT
CDR3aa: CASTMTGLNTEAFF
abundance: .
j_gene: TRBJ1-1
v_gene: TRBV19
d_gene: TRBD1

CDR3nt: TGTGCCAGCAGCACAACCGGGACAGGGCCCTACGAGCAGTACTTC
CDR3aa: CASSTTGTGPYEQYF
abundance: .
j_gene: TRBJ2-7
v_gene: TRBV7-9
d_gene: TRBD1

CDR3nt: TGCGCCAGCAGCCGTGGGACAGGTTCGTCTGAAAAACTGTTTTTT
CDR3aa: CASSRGTGSSEKLFF
abundance: .
j_gene: TRBJ1-4
v_gene: TRBV5-1
d_gene: TRBD1

CDR3nt: TGCAGCGTTGCCCCCCGGGGGGAACGCACCGGGGAGCTGTTTTTT
CDR3aa: CSVAPRGERTGELFF
abundance: .
j_gene: TRBJ2-2
v_gene: TRBV29-1
d_gene: TRBD2

CDR3nt: TGTGCCAGCAGCTTAACAGCCTCAAGGTGGGAGACCCAGTACTTC
CDR3aa: CASSLTASRWETQYF
abundance: .
j_gene: TRBJ2-5
v_gene: TRBV5-8
d_gene: .

CDR3nt: TGTGCCAGCAGTTTATCGGCAGGGTACCGCAATCAGCCCCAGCATTTT
CDR3aa: CASSLSAGYRNQPQHF
abundance: .
j_gene: TRBJ1-5
v_gene: TRBV27
d_gene: .

CDR3nt: TGTGCCAGCAGTTACCCACGGGTTGCGTACGAGCAGTACTTC
CDR3aa: CASSYPRVAYEQYF
abundance: .
j_gene: TRBJ2-7
v_gene: TRBV6-2/TRBV6-3
d_gene: .

CDR3nt: TGCGCCAGCAGCCCGGGACAGGGAAACCCCCTTGACGCTTTCTTT
CDR3aa: CASSPGQGNPLDAFF
abundance: .
j_gene: TRBJ1-1
v_gene: TRBV4-3
d_gene: TRBD1

CDR3nt: TGTGCCAGCAGCTTAACCGGGACAGCTGAAGCTTTCTTT
CDR3aa: CASSLTGTAEAFF
abundance: .
j_gene: TRBJ1-1
v_gene: TRBV7-9
d_gene: TRBD1

CDR3nt: TGTGCCAGCAGTGAAGTTGGGGGCCCGAACACTGAAGCTTTCTTT
CDR3aa: CASSEVGGPNTEAFF
abundance: .
j_gene: TRBJ1-1
v_gene: TRBV2
d_gene: .

CDR3nt: TGTGCCATCAGTGAAGGGGGAGCTAACTATGGCTACACCTTC
CDR3aa: CAISEGGANYGYTF
abundance: .
j_gene: TRBJ1-2
v_gene: TRBV10-3
d_gene: .

CDR3nt: TGTGCCAGTAGTATTCAGGGCATGAACACTGAAGCTTTCTTT
CDR3aa: CASSIQGMNTEAFF
abundance: .
j_gene: TRBJ1-1
v_gene: TRBV19
d_gene: .

CDR3nt: TGTGCCAGCAGTTCCACCGGGACAACCAACAATGAGCAGTTCTTC
CDR3aa: CASSSTGTTNNEQFF
abundance: .
j_gene: TRBJ2-1
v_gene: TRBV6-5
d_gene: .

CDR3nt: TGTGCCAGCAGCCAAGAGCGAGATCAGCCCCAGCATTTT
CDR3aa: CASSQERDQPQHF
abundance: once
j_gene: TRBJ1-5
v_gene: TRBV3-1/TRBV3-2
d_gene: .

CDR3nt: TGCGCCAGCAGTCCCCCGGGACAGGGGGATACGCAGTATTTT
CDR3aa: CASSPPGQGDTQYF
abundance: .
j_gene: TRBJ2-3
v_gene: TRBV5-1
d_gene: TRBD1

CDR3nt: TGTGCCAGCAGCGACAGGGGGCCCCGCAATGAGCAGTTCTTC
CDR3aa: CASSDRGPRNEQFF
abundance: .
j_gene: TRBJ2-1
v_gene: TRBV27
d_gene: TRBD1

CDR3nt: TGCGCCAGCAGCTTGGTCCCCAGGGAAGCTTTCTTT
CDR3aa: CASSLVPREAFF
abundance: .
j_gene: TRBJ1-1
v_gene: TRBV5-1
d_gene: .

CDR3nt: TGTGCCAGCAGCGCCCAGACAGGGCTCACTGAAGCTTTCTTT
CDR3aa: CASSAQTGLTEAFF
abundance: .
j_gene: TRBJ1-1
v_gene: TRBV9
d_gene: TRBD1

CDR3nt: TGTGCCAGCAGTTTAGCGGGGGCCGTATCCTACAATGAGCAGTTCTTC
CDR3aa: CASSLAGAVSYNEQFF
abundance: .
j_gene: TRBJ2-1
v_gene: TRBV27
d_gene: .

CDR3nt: TGCGCCAGCAGCCAACAGGGATGGGGTGAAGCTTTCTTT
CDR3aa: CASSQQGWGEAFF
abundance: .
j_gene: TRBJ1-1
v_gene: TRBV4-1
d_gene: .

CDR3nt: TGTGCCAGCAGCAGCCGGGACAGGTCGCGGAACACCATATATTTT
CDR3aa: CASSSRDRSRNTIYF
abundance: .
j_gene: TRBJ1-3
v_gene: TRBV3-1/TRBV3-2
d_gene: TRBD1

CDR3nt: TGTGCCAGCATCTCGGGTGGAAACACCATATATTTT
CDR3aa: CASISGGNTIYF
abundance: once
j_gene: TRBJ1-3
v_gene: TRBV28
d_gene: .

CDR3nt: TGTGCCAGCAGTTTATCGGGGGCGGCAACGAACACTGAAGCTTTCTTT
CDR3aa: CASSLSGAATNTEAFF
abundance: .
j_gene: TRBJ1-1
v_gene: TRBV27
d_gene: .

CDR3nt: TGTGCCAGCAGCCAACCCTCCGGGGTGTCCGGGGAGCTGTTTTTT
CDR3aa: CASSQPSGVSGELFF
abundance: few
j_gene: TRBJ2-2
v_gene: TRBV4-2
d_gene: .

CDR3nt: TGTGCCAGCTCACCTCGGCTAGCCTATTCTACGAGCACCGGGGAGCTGTTTTTT
CDR3aa: CASSPRLAYSTSTGELFF
abundance: .
j_gene: TRBJ2-2
v_gene: TRBV18
d_gene: .

CDR3nt: TGTGCCTGGAGTCAATCAGGCAATCAGCCCCAGCATTTT
CDR3aa: CAWSQSGNQPQHF
abundance: .
j_gene: TRBJ1-5
v_gene: TRBV30
d_gene: .

CDR3nt: TGTGCCAGCAGCCCGGGATTTACGCAGTATTTT
CDR3aa: CASSPGFTQYF
abundance: .
j_gene: TRBJ2-3
v_gene: TRBV14
d_gene: .

CDR3nt: TGTGCCATCAGTGACTTAATATCGGACTATGGCTACACCTTC
CDR3aa: CAISDLISDYGYTF
abundance: .
j_gene: TRBJ1-2
v_gene: TRBV10-3
d_gene: .

CDR3nt: TGTGCCAGCAGTTACCGTGGCGGGGGGTCAGATACGCAGTATTTT
CDR3aa: CASSYRGGGSDTQYF
abundance: .
j_gene: TRBJ2-3
v_gene: TRBV6-2/TRBV6-3
d_gene: TRBD2

CDR3nt: TGTGCCAGCAGTTTATATGGGCAGGGCCTCCTTGAAGCTTTCTTT
CDR3aa: CASSLYGQGLLEAFF
abundance: .
j_gene: TRBJ1-1
v_gene: TRBV28
d_gene: .

CDR3nt: TGTGCCAGCAGCTTCAGGCAGGGCAGTACTGAAGCTTTCTTT
CDR3aa: CASSFRQGSTEAFF
abundance: .
j_gene: TRBJ1-1
v_gene: TRBV5-6
d_gene: .

CDR3nt: TGCAGCGTGAAAGGATCCCGGAGCGACGAGCAGTACTTC
CDR3aa: CSVKGSRSDEQYF
abundance: .
j_gene: TRBJ2-7
v_gene: TRBV29-1
d_gene: .

CDR3nt: TGTGCCAGCAGTGAACAGGGGGCAAACTATGGCTACACCTTC
CDR3aa: CASSEQGANYGYTF
abundance: few
j_gene: TRBJ1-2
v_gene: TRBV2
d_gene: TRBD1

CDR3nt: TGCGCCAGCAGCTTGGGTGGGGGGACCGGGGCCAACGTCCTGACTTTC
CDR3aa: CASSLGGGTGANVLTF
abundance: .
j_gene: TRBJ2-6
v_gene: TRBV5-1
d_gene: .

CDR3nt: TGTGCCAGCAGTGTATTGACAGGGGGCGGCTATGGCTACACCTTC
CDR3aa: CASSVLTGGGYGYTF
abundance: .
j_gene: TRBJ1-2
v_gene: TRBV2
d_gene: TRBD1

CDR3nt: TGCAGTGCTAGTAAGACTAGCGGGGGGCCAGAGACCCAGTACTTC
CDR3aa: CSASKTSGGPETQYF
abundance: .
j_gene: TRBJ2-5
v_gene: TRBV20-1
d_gene: TRBD2

CDR3nt: TGTGCCAGCAGCGGTAGGCAGGGGGCCTACGAGCAGTACTTC
CDR3aa: CASSGRQGAYEQYF
abundance: .
j_gene: TRBJ2-7
v_gene: TRBV7-2
d_gene: TRBD1

CDR3nt: TGTGCCAGCAGTCTCGGGACAGGGCCGAACACTGAAGCTTTCTTT
CDR3aa: CASSLGTGPNTEAFF
abundance: .
j_gene: TRBJ1-1
v_gene: TRBV28
d_gene: TRBD1